The entry that follows covers one T cell receptor beta chain sequence. The antigen remains unidentified. The CDR3 runs 15 residues. Unmatched junction bases numbered 9, after V lost 5 bases and J lost 8 bases. Per the germline V gene, CDR1 is SGHTA and CDR2 is FQGNSA. The data were taken from a study of cytomegalovirus exposure and HLA in healthy donors. Study-wide points: In a later analysis, TCR beta V- and J-gene trimming showed a link to a missense DCLRE1C variant. Among immune exposure information, only CMV serostatus was available. In a later analysis, donors in an Asian-associated ancestry cluster reportedly had fewer N-insertions in productive TCRs than the cohort mean. A prior analysis recorded that most TCR beta V segments were productive about 87% or about 30% of the time.

13 Jbeta primers and 60 Vbeta primers were used for the PCR. Repertoires were generated with immunoSEQ multiplex PCR, while TCRdb's copy carries only in-frame clones and drops some. The sample totals under 90,000 clones. The clonotype was recovered from a man aged 45-65 years in good health and CMV-seropositive. Sequencing input: PBMCs. The rearrangement joins TRBV7-2 to TRBJ1-4; 9 bases line up with TRBD1. DNA for the CDR3: TGTGCCAGCAGCCCACAGGGGACAGGGCACGAAAAACTGTTTTTT. Encoded protein: CASSPQGTGHEKLFF.